The present entry profiles one TCR beta chain with its context. The antigen this receptor binds is unknown. The record has no base qualities; no much larger clone is one base away. The time point label on this specimen signifies: before neoadjuvant nivolumab. None of the patients had received prior systemic or radiation treatment, and all were newly diagnosed with stage II-IVA oral cavity squamous cell carcinoma. The cohort consisted of patients with HPV-negative, locally advanced oral cavity squamous cell carcinoma. Peripheral blood mononuclear cells were analyzed directly, without maintenance or expansion in culture. Samples came from a longitudinal correlative study of a single-arm phase II trial of neoadjuvant nivolumab in oral cavity squamous cell carcinoma. Genomic DNA-based TCRbeta sequencing was performed on subject-matched pre- and post-treatment PBMCs and tumors from three responders and three non-responders. Peripheral blood mononuclear cells were collected once before nivolumab treatment and again after treatment, at the time of surgery. The Maxwell RSC DNA from Cells kit was used to isolate genomic DNA from PBMCs.

There are 14 amino acids in the CDR3, from cysteine to phenylalanine inclusive. Only CDR3 DNA is held: 42 bases, read in frame from base 1. Taken from the germline V gene, the CDR1 and CDR2 loops are SNHLY and FYNNEI. V is trimmed back by 4 bases and J by 8 bases, and the junction contains 7 bases that no gene match accounts for. This record comes from a study of neoadjuvant anti-PD-1 for oral cavity cancer (dated by TCRdb to the early 2020s). About the investigation overall: Before undergoing curative-intent surgical resection, most patients got three to four biweekly nivolumab doses at 3 mg/kg. Patients who did not progress were given a fourth nivolumab dose at about day 43 and had definitive surgical resection on days 50-56. Under RECIST 1.1, patients with complete response, partial response or stable disease were classed as responders, and patients with progression were classed as non-responders. An approximately 31% response rate was observed in the parent correlative cohort, in which around 12 patients were included. General study outcomes and caveats: After neoadjuvant nivolumab, T cell clonality (Gini index) in PBMCs was significantly higher in non-responders than in responders. Only a few patients per response group were included in the TCR analyses, and larger cohorts for validation were called for by the authors. Higher pretreatment blood TCRbeta clonality and lower post-treatment tumor TCRbeta clonality were correlated with higher pretreatment blood Treg/Th17 ratios.

For deep sequencing of PBMC libraries, mostly roughly 520 ng of input genomic DNA was used, and six replicates were run per sample. The immunoSEQ hsTCRbeta kit was used to prepare TCRbeta libraries, following the manufacturer's instructions. The completed libraries were mixed into a single pool at 3 nM, then sequenced with an Illumina NovaSeq 6000 S4 flow cell. Turning to the authors' computational methods: The immunoSEQ Analyzer handled quality control and preprocessing of the raw data. The analysis was restricted to productive rearrangements, with each unique CDR3 amino acid sequence defining a clonotype. Repertoire clonality was estimated as the Gini-Simpson index, which was computed with the R package tcR. Student's t test was used to compare Gini indices, and Pearson correlation was used to assess associations with tumor size change. TCRdb obtained this table from immuneACCESS and retained in-frame rearrangements with V and J assigned. These tables miss some clones; where compared with another copy, unresolved V genes account for less than half of the shortfall, and the remainder is unexplained. That table furnishes V, J and clone size, whereas the DNA furnished D and trimming. The sample yields some 7,000 clones; about 79% were counted once. Less than 3.5% of the sample belongs to the ten largest clones.

The chain is made from TRBV2 and TRBJ1-4, and 7 junctional nucleotides match TRBD1. The sequenced sample was PBMCs, obtained before nivolumab (anti-PD-1) treatment. The receptor was isolated from a person between 40 and 79 years old with oral cavity squamous cell carcinoma. The sequenced DNA: TGTGCCAGCAGTGTCAGGGGGGAAGGGGAAAAACTGTTTTTT. Its coded protein is CASSVRGEGEKLFF.